Detailed here is one T cell receptor beta chain. This entry is derived from a study of blood T cell repertoires in COVID-19. Overall study context: The United States, Italy and Spain were the sources of the acute and convalescent COVID-19 samples. The analysed material was cDNA or gDNA that came from T cells, B-cell-depleted T cells, or PBMCs.

Authors' methods: Reference gene primers were amplified, and this amplification served to estimate nucleated cell counts. The table came from immunoSEQ multiplex PCR; TCRdb's copy has only in-frame clones and leaves some out. V and J calls and clone size are as listed in that table; D and trimming were resolved from the DNA. The sample includes about 230,000 clones, roughly 85% of them seen just once. There are 13 residues in the CDR3. The V gene end was trimmed by 5 bases and the J gene end by 9 bases; junction bases not matched to a gene: 7. The clonotype was recovered from a woman in her 70s with active or convalescent COVID-19. Sequencing was performed on peripheral blood. The rearrangement joins TRBV12-3 or TRBV12-4 to TRBJ1-5; 7 nucleotides agree with TRBD1. The CDR3 is CASSVDRSLPQHF. The CDR3 DNA sequence: TGTGCCAGCAGTGTGGACAGGTCACTGCCCCAGCATTTT.